The 27 T cell receptor beta chains reported below all come from one sample, sequenced in a study of post-analysis software for immune sequencing data. The antigens of these receptors remain unknown. Prepared libraries of TCR beta cDNA carried unique molecular identifiers. TCRdb redid the calling of the PCR reads with MiXCR, one entry per CDR3 protein. The table has about 620,000 distinct CDR3 sequences, roughly 47% seen once; the top ten hold about 1.8%. Overall study findings and caveats: With TRBV5-6, TRBV5-1 and TRBV20-1 included, about five TRBV segments were more frequent in patients than in controls.

The source material was blood. The receptors derive from a girl between 5 and 17 years old with multiple sclerosis.

The gene calls are TRBV6-5 and TRBJ1-6; a possible D gene is TRBD1 (6 bases). With 6 bases removed from V and 5 bases from J, the gap between germline ends came to 14 bases. Germline V CDR1 and CDR2: MNHEY, SVGAGI. The CDR3 spans 15 residues. DNA for the CDR3: TGTGCCAGCAGCTCGGCCCGGACAGATAATTCACCCCTCCACTTT. Its translation is CASSSARTDNSPLHF.

The table lists this clonotype with a few counts. The chain uses TRBV4-1 and TRBJ2-1; TRBD2 matches 9 bases. With 4 bases clipped from V and 3 bases from J, the junction kept 31 bases outside the gene matches. This CDR3 contains 24 residues. The germline CDR1 and CDR2 sequences are MGHRA and YSYEKL. The CDR3 sequence is CASSLMFPKQSGRTELRLYNEQFF. Written as DNA, the CDR3 is TGCGCCAGCAGCCTAATGTTCCCCAAGCAAAGCGGGAGGACCGAGTTAAGGCTCTACAATGAGCAGTTCTTC.

The rearrangement links TRBV4-1 to TRBJ2-2; D is uncertain. V was shortened by 0 bases and J by 1 base, with 12 bases between the two germline ends. Germline V gene lookup returns CDR1 MGHRA and CDR2 YSYEKL. The length of the CDR3 is 17 residues. CDR3 loop: CASSQDVQPQNTGELFF. CDR3 bases: TGCGCCAGCAGCCAAGATGTTCAGCCTCAGAACACCGGGGAGCTGTTTTTT.

This clonotype was seen a single time. V gene TRBV27 combines with J gene TRBJ1-2; 9 bases are shared with TRBD1. This CDR3 comprises 14 residues. Trimming at V came to 2 bases and at J to 5 bases, leaving 3 bases not matched to a gene. Germline V gene data show CDR1 as MNHEY and CDR2 as SMNVEV (reference sequence). CDR3 amino acids: CASSLDGQGYGYTF. The DNA for the CDR3 is TGTGCCAGCAGTTTAGACGGACAGGGGTATGGCTACACCTTC.

This chain connects TRBV20-1 to TRBJ1-1; 9 bases line up with TRBD1. CDR1 and CDR2 from the germline V gene are DFQATT and SNEGSKA (reference sequence). J gave up 6 bases and V 6 bases, and 5 bases lay outside the gene matches. The CDR3 is made up of 12 amino acids. CDR3 sequence reads: CSAKRDRAEAFF. Written as DNA, the CDR3 is TGCAGTGCCAAACGGGACAGGGCTGAAGCTTTCTTT.

In its sample, this clonotype was seen a few times. The V and J genes are TRBV12-3 or TRBV12-4 and TRBJ2-5, with 7 bases aligning to TRBD1. With V trimmed by 1 base and J by 5 bases, 10 bases remained unmatched. The CDR3 has 16 residues. The CDR3: CASSLGYRGFGETQYF. As DNA, the CDR3 is TGTGCCAGCAGTTTAGGGTACAGGGGTTTTGGGGAGACCCAGTACTTC.

This clonotype showed up just once. The junction does not match germline at one end; this may be a read error. The chain has TRBV11-3 and TRBJ2-6, with a possible D match to TRBD1 (5 bases). This CDR3 has 17 amino acids. Germline values: CDR1 SGHNT, CDR2 YENEEA. Written as DNA, the CDR3 is TGTGCCAGCAGCTTCCTCCGTCCCCGCTCTGGGGCCAACGTCCGGACTTTC. This sequence encodes CASSFLRPRSGANVRTF.

This clonotype was counted a few times. Sequence at one end of the junction differs from germline and may be a read error. V is TRBV7-2 and J is TRBJ1-2; TRBD1 might be the D (6 bases). The CDR3 contains 14 residues. Looked up from germline, CDR1 is SGHTA and CDR2 is FQGNSA. CDR3 amino acids: CAGSWEGGVGGYTF. The CDR3 DNA sequence: TGTGCCGGCAGCTGGGAGGGGGGAGTAGGCGGCTACACCTTC.

This clonotype turned up a few times. CDR3 DNA sequence: TGCAGCGTTTCCAAGGACGGGGGCGATCGAGAGACCCAGTACTTC. Translated: CSVSKDGGDRETQYF. The chain is built from TRBV29-1 and TRBJ2-5; D may match TRBD1 or TRBD2 (6 bases each). Germline-derived CDR1 and CDR2 are SQVTM and ANQGSEA. Trimming shortened V by 5 bases and J by 4 bases, and 20 bases separated the two germline ends. The CDR3 is made up of 15 amino acids.

This clonotype was detected only a few times. The chain recombines TRBV6-5 with TRBJ2-3; D remains unclear. This CDR3 contains 14 residues. Looked up from germline, CDR1 is MNHEY and CDR2 is SVGAGI. V gave up 5 bases and J gave up 5 bases, with 14 bases separating them. The CDR3 nucleotides read TGTGCCAGCAGTAGACTTGGATGGCAAGATACGCAGTATTTT. Translating gives CASSRLGWQDTQYF.

The chain joins TRBV12-5 to TRBJ1-5, with 9 bases lining up with TRBD1. Germline-derived CDR1 and CDR2 are LGHNT and FRNRAP. The V gene end was trimmed by 5 bases and the J gene end by 4 bases; junction bases not matched to a gene: 6. The CDR3 extends over 15 amino acids. The CDR3 DNA is TGTGCTAGTGGTCGAGACGGGACAGGGAATCAGCCCCAGCATTTT. This codes for CASGRDGTGNQPQHF.

V usage is TRBV7-2 and J usage is TRBJ1-2; D remains ambiguous. V was clipped by 0 bases and J by 10 bases, with 18 bases between them. The CDR3 is made up of 15 amino acids. CDR1 is SGHTA and CDR2 is FQGNSA in the germline V gene. The CDR3 sequence: CASSLAVPGEQSYTF. DNA of the CDR3: TGTGCCAGCAGCTTAGCGGTTCCGGGAGAGCAGTCCTACACCTTC.

This clonotype was detected a few times. The gene calls are TRBV7-8 and TRBJ2-1; TRBD1 agrees at 7 bases. TRBJ2-7 explains the end of the DNA better; the J call may be wrong. The CDR3 contains 19 residues. Germline CDR1 is SGHVS and CDR2 is FQNEAQ. CDR3 in amino acids: CASSHSRTQGRLSYNEQYF. CDR3 coding DNA: TGTGCCAGCAGCCATAGCCGAACACAGGGGAGACTTTCCTACAATGAGCAGTACTTC.

This clonotype appeared a few times. V is TRBV10-3 and J is TRBJ1-1, with D possibly TRBD1 on 6 matching bases. Germline CDR1 is ENHRY and CDR2 is SYGVKD. The CDR3 has 15 amino acids. V was pared by 3 bases and J by 1 base, with 12 bases between. The CDR3 region is CAISDRGGSNTEAFF. CDR3 DNA sequence: TGTGCCATCAGTGACAGGGGTGGATCGAACACTGAAGCTTTCTTT.

The chain has TRBV2 and TRBJ2-5, with D perhaps matching TRBD2 (6 bases). The CDR3 length is 16 residues. Germline V lookup: CDR1 SNHLY, CDR2 FYNNEI. Trimming removed 0 bases from V and 11 bases from J, with 22 bases in between. The DNA for the CDR3 is TGTGCCAGCAGTGAAGCGCCCCGGGCACCACCTCGGGGGCAGTACTTC. Translation: CASSEAPRAPPRGQYF.

The rearrangement links TRBV4-1 to TRBJ2-3, with D perhaps TRBD1 or TRBD2 (5 bases each). The CDR3 consists of 15 residues. Germline CDR1 and CDR2: MGHRA and YSYEKL. V was trimmed by 2 bases and J by 5 bases, leaving 14 bases between them. The chain's CDR3 is CASSQRDLRGDTQYF. CDR3 DNA: TGCGCCAGCAGCCAAAGGGACCTAAGGGGAGATACGCAGTATTTT.

The chain recombines TRBV21-1 with TRBJ2-1; no check of the table's D call, TRBD2, against the DNA was made. TRBV21-1 is reported as a pseudogene. The CDR3 length is 17 residues. The CDR3 loop is CASSKALFPLASDEQFF. The DNA of the CDR3 is TGTGCCAGTAGCAAAGCGCTTTTTCCACTAGCGAGCGATGAGCAGTTCTTC.

The chain joins TRBV20-1 to TRBJ2-7; 9 bases align to TRBD2. The germline V gene has CDR1 DFQATT and CDR2 SNEGSKA (reference sequence). This CDR3 spans 19 amino acids. The V segment lost 2 bases and the J segment 7 bases; nucleotides outside the gene matches: 24. The CDR3 sequence: CSARSKDGLLAGRYNEQYF. The CDR3 DNA is TGCAGTGCTAGATCCAAGGACGGGCTGCTAGCGGGACGTTACAATGAGCAGTACTTC.

A few counts support this clonotype. The rearrangement joins TRBV7-2 to TRBJ2-3; 9 bases match TRBD2. V lost 7 bases and J lost 1; bases outside the gene matches: 3. The CDR3 length is 14 residues. CDR1 and CDR2 from the germline V gene are SGHTA and FQGNSA. The CDR3 nucleotides are TGTGCCAGCAAATCTAGCGGGGGCACAGATACGCAGTATTTT. Residues: CASKSSGGTDTQYF.

This chain connects TRBV2 to TRBJ2-7; 8 bases agree with TRBD2. The CDR3 has 14 amino acids. V was clipped by 9 bases and J by 4 bases; unmatched bases: 11. CDR1 SNHLY and CDR2 FYNNEI come from the germline V gene. The CDR3 reads CASSPQAGEYEQYF. The CDR3 DNA sequence: TGTGCCAGTTCCCCTCAAGCGGGAGAATACGAGCAGTACTTC.

V is TRBV9 and J is TRBJ1-3; D gene uncertain. V was pared by 3 bases and J by 0 bases, with 10 bases between. Per the germline V gene, CDR1 is SGDLS and CDR2 is YYNGEE. The CDR3 is 15 amino acids. CDR3 sequence (DNA): TGTGCCAGCAGCGCTTCCCGCGACTCTGGAAACACCATATATTTT. Protein: CASSASRDSGNTIYF. The entire variable domain, with the rest obtained from reference TRBV9 and TRBJ1-3, is as follows: DSGVTQTPKHLITATGQRVTLRCSPRSGDLSVYWYQQSLDQGLQFLIQYYNGEERAKGNILERFSAQQFPDLHSELNLSSLELGDSALYFCASSASRDSGNTIYFGEGSWLTVV.

On this clonotype itself: The germline gene is not matched at one end of the junction; a read error may be the cause. V usage is TRBV5-6 and J usage is TRBJ1-3; the D is unclear. The CDR3 runs to 13 residues. Germline CDR1 is SGHDT and CDR2 is YYEEEE. CDR3 sequence reads: CASRGFAGSTIYF. The CDR3 nucleotides read TGTGCCAGCAGGGGATTCGCCGGAAGCACCATATATTTT.

This clonotype came up a few times. This rearrangement joins TRBV12-3 or TRBV12-4 to TRBJ2-3; D uncertain. Trimming removed 6 bases from V and 2 bases from J, with 15 bases in between. CDR3 length: 15 amino acids. CDR3 nucleotides: TGTGCCAGCAGCCCCGAGGTAGCCGACACAGATACGCAGTATTTT. Its protein is CASSPEVADTDTQYF.

This clonotype was counted between two and nine times. The chain uses TRBV5-1 and TRBJ2-7; D unresolved. CDR1 SGHRS and CDR2 YFSETQ come from the germline V gene. V lost 0 bases, J lost 7 bases, and 14 bases lay in between. The CDR3 consists of 14 residues. CDR3 protein: CASSLEGKYYEQYF. The CDR3 DNA reads as TGCGCCAGCAGCTTGGAAGGGAAATACTATGAGCAGTACTTC. Supplemented by reference TRBV5-1 and TRBJ2-7, the full variable domain reads KAGVTQTPRYLIKTRGQQVTLSCSPISGHRSVSWYQQTPGQGLQFLFEYFSETQRNKGNFPGRFSGRQFSNSRSEMNVSTLELGDSALYLCASSLEGKYYEQYFGPGTRLTVT.

This clonotype was observed a handful of times. The chain recombines TRBV28 with TRBJ1-5; D gene unclear. The germline V gene encodes CDR1 MDHEN and CDR2 SYDVKM. V lost 1 base, J lost 2 bases, and 9 bases lay in between. The CDR3 totals 15 residues. The CDR3 loop reads CASSLLGSGNQPQHF. The CDR3 DNA reads as TGTGCCAGCAGTTTATTGGGGTCGGGCAATCAGCCCCAGCATTTT.

The chain carries TRBV5-1 and TRBJ2-3; TRBD2 might be the D (5 bases). V lost 3 bases and J lost 4, with 12 bases in between. From germline, CDR1 is SGHRS and CDR2 YFSETQ. The length of the CDR3 is 14 residues. Here the CDR3 DNA reads TGCGCCAGCAGCTCCCTCGTGGGAGCAGATACGCAGTATTTT. Amino acids: CASSSLVGADTQYF. The full variable domain, its missing parts supplied by reference TRBV5-1 and TRBJ2-3, is KAGVTQTPRYLIKTRGQQVTLSCSPISGHRSVSWYQQTPGQGLQFLFEYFSETQRNKGNFPGRFSGRQFSNSRSEMNVSTLELGDSALYLCASSSLVGADTQYFGPGTRLTVL.

The table lists this clonotype with a few counts. V and J are TRBV15 and TRBJ2-5, with TRBD2 matching over 12 bases. The V gene's germline CDR1 is LNHNV and CDR2 YYDKDF (reference sequence). The CDR3 runs to 15 residues. The trim removed 7 bases at V and 2 bases at J, leaving 5 bases unmatched. CDR3: CATTLLAGGQETQYF. In nucleotides, the CDR3 is TGTGCCACCACCCTACTAGCGGGGGGACAAGAGACCCAGTACTTC. Combining the CDR3 with reference TRBV15 and TRBJ2-5 gives the whole variable domain DAMVIQNPRYQVTQFGKPVTLSCSQTLNHNVMYWYQQKSSQAPKLLFHYYDKDFNNEADTPDNFQSRRPNTSFCFLDIRSPGLGDTAMYLCATTLLAGGQETQYFGPGTRLLVL.